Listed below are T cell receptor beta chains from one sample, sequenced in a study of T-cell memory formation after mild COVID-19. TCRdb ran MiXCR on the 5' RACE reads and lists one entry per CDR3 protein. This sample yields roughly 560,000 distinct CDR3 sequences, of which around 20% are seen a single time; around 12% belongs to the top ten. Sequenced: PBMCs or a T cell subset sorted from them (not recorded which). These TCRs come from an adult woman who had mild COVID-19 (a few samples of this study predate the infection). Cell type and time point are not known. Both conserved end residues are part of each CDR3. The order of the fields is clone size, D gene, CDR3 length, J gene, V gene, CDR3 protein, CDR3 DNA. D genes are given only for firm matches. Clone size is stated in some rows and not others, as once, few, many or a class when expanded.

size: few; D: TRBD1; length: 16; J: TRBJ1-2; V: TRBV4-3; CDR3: CASSPRAFGQGHGYTF; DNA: TGCGCCAGCAGCCCCCGTGCTTTCGGACAGGGACATGGCTACACCTTC
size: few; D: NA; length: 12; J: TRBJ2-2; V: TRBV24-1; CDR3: CATDSNTGELFF; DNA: TGTGCCACCGATTCAAACACCGGGGAGCTGTTTTTT
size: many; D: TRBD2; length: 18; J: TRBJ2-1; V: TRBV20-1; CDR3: CSAMGGLAGPISYNEQFF; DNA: TGCAGTGCTATGGGCGGACTAGCGGGACCGATCTCCTACAATGAGCAGTTCTTC
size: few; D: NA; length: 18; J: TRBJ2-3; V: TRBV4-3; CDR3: CASSPRSGAAGGTDTQYF; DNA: TGCGCCAGCAGCCCCCGATCGGGGGCGGCGGGTGGGACAGATACGCAGTATTTT
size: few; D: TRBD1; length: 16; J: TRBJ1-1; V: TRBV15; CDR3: CATSTGYRGRHTEAFF; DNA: TGTGCCACCAGCACCGGATACAGGGGGCGGCACACTGAAGCTTTCTTT
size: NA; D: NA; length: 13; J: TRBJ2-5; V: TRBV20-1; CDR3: CSANKGTQETQYF; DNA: TGCAGTGCTAATAAGGGGACCCAAGAGACCCAGTACTTC
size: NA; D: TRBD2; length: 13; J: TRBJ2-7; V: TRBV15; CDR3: CATSGAGVYEQYF; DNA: TGTGCCACCAGCGGGGCGGGGGTCTACGAGCAGTACTTC
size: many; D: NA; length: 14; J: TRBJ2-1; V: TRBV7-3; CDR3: CASSLTRDSDEQFF; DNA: TGTGCCAGCAGCTTAACGAGGGATTCCGATGAGCAGTTCTTC
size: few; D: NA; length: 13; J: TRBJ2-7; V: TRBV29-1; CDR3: CSVLGESTYEQYF; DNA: TGCAGCGTTCTGGGGGAGAGCACCTACGAGCAGTACTTC
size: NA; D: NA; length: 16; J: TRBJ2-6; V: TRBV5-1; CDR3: CASSAAGAAGANVLTF; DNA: TGCGCCAGCAGCGCCGCAGGGGCGGCTGGGGCCAACGTCCTGACTTTC
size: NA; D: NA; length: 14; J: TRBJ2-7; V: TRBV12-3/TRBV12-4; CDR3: CASSLVDRSYEQYF; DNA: TGTGCCAGCAGTCTCGTCGACAGGTCCTACGAGCAGTACTTC
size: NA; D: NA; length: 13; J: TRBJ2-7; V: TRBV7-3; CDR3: CASSPQGWDEQYF; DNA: TGTGCCAGCAGCCCGCAGGGTTGGGACGAGCAGTACTTC
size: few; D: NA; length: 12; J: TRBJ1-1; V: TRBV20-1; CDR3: CSKPARGSGAFF; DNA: TGCAGCAAACCGGCCAGGGGTTCCGGAGCTTTCTTT
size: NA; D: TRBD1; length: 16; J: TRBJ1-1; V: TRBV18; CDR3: CASSQGQGAVNTEAFF; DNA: TGTGCCAGCTCACAGGGGCAGGGGGCTGTGAACACTGAAGCTTTCTTT
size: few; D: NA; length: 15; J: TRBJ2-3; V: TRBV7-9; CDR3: CASSFQGAGTDTQYF; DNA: TGTGCCAGCAGCTTTCAAGGGGCCGGCACAGATACGCAGTATTTT
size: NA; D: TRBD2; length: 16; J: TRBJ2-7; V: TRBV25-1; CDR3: CASSHSGGGGSYEQYF; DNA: TGTGCCAGCAGTCACTCTGGCGGGGGGGGGTCCTACGAGCAGTACTTC
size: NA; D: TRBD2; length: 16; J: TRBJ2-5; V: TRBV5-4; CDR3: CASSLAGLAGQETQYF; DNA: TGTGCCAGCAGCTTGGCTGGGCTAGCGGGCCAAGAGACCCAGTACTTC
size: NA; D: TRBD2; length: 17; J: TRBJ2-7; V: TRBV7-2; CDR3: CASSLYVGGRPPYEQYF; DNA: TGTGCCAGCAGCTTATACGTGGGCGGGAGGCCTCCCTACGAGCAGTACTTC
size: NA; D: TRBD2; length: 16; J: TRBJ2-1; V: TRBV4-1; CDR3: CASSPFSSGGHNEQFF; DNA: TGCGCCAGCAGCCCCTTTTCTAGCGGGGGCCACAATGAGCAGTTCTTC
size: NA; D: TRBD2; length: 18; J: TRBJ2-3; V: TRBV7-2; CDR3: CASSLEWPSGRSTDTQYF; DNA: TGTGCCAGCAGCTTAGAGTGGCCTAGCGGGAGGAGTACAGATACGCAGTATTTT
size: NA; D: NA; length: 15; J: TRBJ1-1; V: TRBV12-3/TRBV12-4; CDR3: CASSFGRGTDTEAFF; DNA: TGTGCCAGCAGTTTCGGCAGGGGAACGGACACTGAAGCTTTCTTT
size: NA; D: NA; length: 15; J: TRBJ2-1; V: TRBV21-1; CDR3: CASSKPGLAGDNEFF; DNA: TGTGCCAGCAGCAAACCGGGACTAGCGGGTGACAATGAGTTCTTC
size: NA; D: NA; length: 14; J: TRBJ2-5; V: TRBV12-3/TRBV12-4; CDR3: CASSSVTGLETQYF; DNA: TGTGCCAGCAGCAGTGTTACAGGGCTCGAGACCCAGTACTTC
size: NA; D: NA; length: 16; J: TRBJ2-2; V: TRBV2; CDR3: CASRKSSDLNTGELFF; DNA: TGTGCCAGCAGGAAGTCATCCGACCTAAACACCGGGGAGCTGTTTTTT
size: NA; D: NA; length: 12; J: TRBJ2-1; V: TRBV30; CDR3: CAWGHGYNEQFF; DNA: TGTGCCTGGGGGCACGGGTACAATGAGCAGTTCTTC
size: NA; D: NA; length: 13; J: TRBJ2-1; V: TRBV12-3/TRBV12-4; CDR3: CASSPRTIDEQFF; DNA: TGTGCCAGCAGCCCTCGGACTATTGATGAGCAGTTCTTC
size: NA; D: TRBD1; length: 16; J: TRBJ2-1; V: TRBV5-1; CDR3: CASSPLYGQGTNEQFF; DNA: TGCGCCAGCAGCCCACTCTACGGACAGGGGACCAATGAGCAGTTCTTC
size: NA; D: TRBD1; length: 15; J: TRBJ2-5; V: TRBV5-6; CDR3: CASSLASTGKETQYF; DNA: TGTGCCAGCAGCTTGGCCTCGACAGGGAAGGAGACCCAGTACTTC
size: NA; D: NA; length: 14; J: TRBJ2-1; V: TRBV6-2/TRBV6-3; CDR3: CAGSVGYSYNEQFF; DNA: TGTGCCGGATCCGTAGGTTATTCCTACAATGAGCAGTTCTTC
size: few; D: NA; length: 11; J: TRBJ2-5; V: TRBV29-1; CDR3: CSVGPQETQYF; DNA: TGCAGCGTTGGACCTCAAGAGACCCAGTACTTC
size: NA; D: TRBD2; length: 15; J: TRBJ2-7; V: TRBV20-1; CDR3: CSAPPQRGDSYEQYF; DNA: TGCAGTGCCCCACCTCAGCGGGGGGACTCCTACGAGCAGTACTTC
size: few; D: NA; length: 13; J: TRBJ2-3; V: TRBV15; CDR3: CATSSDFTDTQYF; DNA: TGTGCCACCTCGTCTGATTTCACAGATACGCAGTATTTT
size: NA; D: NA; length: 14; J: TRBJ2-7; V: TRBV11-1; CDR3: CASSLGPEGYEQYF; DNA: TGTGCCAGCAGCTTGGGACCGGAGGGCTACGAGCAGTACTTC
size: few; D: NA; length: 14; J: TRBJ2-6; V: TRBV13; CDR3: CASRRVFGANVLTF; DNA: TGTGCCAGCAGGAGGGTGTTTGGGGCCAACGTCCTGACTTTC
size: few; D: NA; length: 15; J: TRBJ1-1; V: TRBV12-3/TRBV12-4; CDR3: CASSGYSAANTEAFF; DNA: TGTGCCAGCAGTGGATACTCTGCTGCAAACACTGAAGCTTTCTTT
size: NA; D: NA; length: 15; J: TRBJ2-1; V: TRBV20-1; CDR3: CSARDLGYSYNEQFF; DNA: TGCAGTGCTAGAGATTTGGGTTACTCCTACAATGAGCAGTTCTTC
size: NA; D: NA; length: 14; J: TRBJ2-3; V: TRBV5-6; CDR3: CASSFGAIPDTQYF; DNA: TGTGCCAGCAGCTTCGGCGCGATCCCAGATACGCAGTATTTT
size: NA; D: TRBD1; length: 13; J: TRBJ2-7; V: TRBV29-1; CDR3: CSVARDRVYEQYF; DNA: TGCAGCGTTGCCCGGGACAGGGTCTACGAGCAGTACTTC
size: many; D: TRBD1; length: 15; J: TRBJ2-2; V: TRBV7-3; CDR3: CASSPRGGNTGELFF; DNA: TGTGCCAGCAGCCCTAGAGGGGGCAACACCGGGGAGCTGTTTTTT
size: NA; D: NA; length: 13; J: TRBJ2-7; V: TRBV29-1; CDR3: CSVEGTASYEQYF; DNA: TGCAGCGTTGAAGGGACGGCCTCCTACGAGCAGTACTTC
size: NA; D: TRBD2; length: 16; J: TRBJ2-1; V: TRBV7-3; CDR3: CASSFQGGSLYNEQFF; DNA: TGTGCCAGCAGCTTTCAAGGCGGGAGTTTGTACAATGAGCAGTTCTTC
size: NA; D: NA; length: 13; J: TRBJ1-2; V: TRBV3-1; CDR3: CASSQGGRSGYTF; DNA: TGTGCCAGCAGCCAAGGGGGACGATCTGGCTACACCTTC
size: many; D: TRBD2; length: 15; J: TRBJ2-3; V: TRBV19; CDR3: CASSMNSGGTDTQYF; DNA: TGTGCCAGTAGTATGAATAGCGGGGGCACAGATACGCAGTATTTT
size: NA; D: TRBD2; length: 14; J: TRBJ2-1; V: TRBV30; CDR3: CASGGTFSYNEQFF; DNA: TGTGCCTCGGGGGGGACGTTCTCCTACAATGAGCAGTTCTTC
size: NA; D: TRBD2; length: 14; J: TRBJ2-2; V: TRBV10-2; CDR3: CASTLAGNTGELFF; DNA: TGCGCCAGCACCCTAGCGGGGAACACCGGGGAGCTGTTTTTT
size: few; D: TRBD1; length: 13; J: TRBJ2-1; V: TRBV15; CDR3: CATSSTGVNEQFF; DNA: TGTGCCACCAGCTCGACAGGGGTCAATGAGCAGTTCTTC
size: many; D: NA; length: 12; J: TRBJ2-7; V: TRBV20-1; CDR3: CSARERQYEQYF; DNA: TGCAGTGCTAGAGAAAGGCAATACGAGCAGTACTTC
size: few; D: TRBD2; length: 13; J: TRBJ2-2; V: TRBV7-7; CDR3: CASSLGGSRELFF; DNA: TGTGCCAGCAGCTTGGGAGGGTCCCGGGAGCTGTTTTTT
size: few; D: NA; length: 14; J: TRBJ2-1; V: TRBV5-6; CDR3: CASSPPHSYNEQFF; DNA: TGTGCCAGCAGCCCACCGCATAGTTACAATGAGCAGTTCTTC
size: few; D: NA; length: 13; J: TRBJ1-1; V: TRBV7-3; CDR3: CASSPRDNTEAFF; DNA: TGTGCCAGCAGCCCCCGGGACAACACTGAAGCTTTCTTT
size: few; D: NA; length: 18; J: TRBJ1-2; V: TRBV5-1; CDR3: CASSLAGWGPQTNYGYTF; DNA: TGCGCCAGCAGCTTGGCCGGGTGGGGCCCCCAGACTAACTATGGCTACACCTTC
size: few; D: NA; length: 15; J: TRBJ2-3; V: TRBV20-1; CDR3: CSAFTNALSTDTQYF; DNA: TGCAGTGCTTTTACTAACGCCCTTAGCACAGATACGCAGTATTTT
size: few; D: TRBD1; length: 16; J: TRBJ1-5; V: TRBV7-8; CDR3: CASSLAATGPNQPQHF; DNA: TGTGCCAGCAGCTTAGCAGCGACAGGGCCCAATCAGCCCCAGCATTTT
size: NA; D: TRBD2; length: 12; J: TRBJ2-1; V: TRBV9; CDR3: CASSSPGTSQFF; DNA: TGTGCCAGCAGCTCCCCCGGGACTAGTCAGTTCTTC
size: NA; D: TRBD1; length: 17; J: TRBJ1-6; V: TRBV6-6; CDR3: CASTSGQGTGYNSPLHF; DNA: TGTGCCAGCACTTCAGGACAGGGGACGGGATATAATTCACCCCTCCACTTT
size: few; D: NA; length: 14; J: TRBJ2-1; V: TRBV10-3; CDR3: CAISVGGSYNEQFF; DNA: TGTGCCATCAGTGTCGGGGGTTCCTACAATGAGCAGTTCTTC